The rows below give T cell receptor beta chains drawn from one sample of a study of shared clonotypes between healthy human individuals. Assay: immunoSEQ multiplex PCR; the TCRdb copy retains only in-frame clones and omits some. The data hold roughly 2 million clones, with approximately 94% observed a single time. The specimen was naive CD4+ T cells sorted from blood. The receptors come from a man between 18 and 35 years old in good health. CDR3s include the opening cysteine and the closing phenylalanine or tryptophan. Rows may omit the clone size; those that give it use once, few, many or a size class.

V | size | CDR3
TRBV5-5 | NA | CASSDYKETQYF
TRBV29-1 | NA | CSVNSGVQIVQYF
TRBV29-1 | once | CSVTRLAAGTDTQYF
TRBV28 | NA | CASSLKGTGAYEQYF
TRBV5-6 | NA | CASSRGTGGGTDTQYF
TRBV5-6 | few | CASSVDWSGPGGELFF
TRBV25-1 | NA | CASSLGGTYEQFF
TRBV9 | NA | CASSTGTAYSYNEQFF
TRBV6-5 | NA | CASGPGHNTEAFF
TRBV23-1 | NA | CASSQGAFSSYEQYF
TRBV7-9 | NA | CASSSGTGAYEQYF
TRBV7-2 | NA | CASSLNGQGRNTEAFF